A single sample gave rise to the 32 T cell receptor beta chains below, sequenced in a study of sequential checkpoint blockade in melanoma. Assay used: immunoSEQ multiplex PCR; TCRdb lists only in-frame clones, some missing. The data contain about 4,800 clones, 55% to 75% of them singletons. Noted treatment: randomized to nivolumab then ipilimumab (arm A) or the reverse (arm B). The source material was CD8+ T cells sorted from blood (inferred from file names), sampled from a patient given nivolumab and ipilimumab in sequence. All receptors come from a human donor with melanoma.

The chain has TRBV5-4 and TRBJ2-7; 9 positions agree with TRBD2. Losses at the gene ends were 4 bases for V and 2 bases for J; bases not matched to a gene: 7. CDR1 is SGHNT, CDR2 YYREEE, per germline (reference sequence). The CDR3 length is 15 residues. The CDR3 is CASSRHSSGTYEQYF. The CDR3, as DNA: TGTGCCAGCAGCCGACACTCTAGCGGGACCTACGAGCAGTACTTC.

The V call is TRBV30, the J call TRBJ2-7; D unresolved. Looked up from germline, CDR1 is GTSNPN and CDR2 is SVGIG (reference sequence). The V and J ends lost 0 bases and 7 bases respectively, with 7 bases between them. The CDR3 spans 11 residues. The CDR3 coding sequence is TGTGCCTGGAGTGTTTCGGAGGAGCAGTACTTC. It is translated as CAWSVSEEQYF.

The rearrangement joins TRBV11-1 to TRBJ2-7; 13 positions agree with TRBD2. The CDR3 is 18 amino acids. The J segment lost 6 bases and the V segment lost 6 bases, leaving 17 bases of the junction unmatched. Germline lookup yields CDR1 SGHAT and CDR2 FQDESV (reference sequence). The CDR3 DNA follows: TGTGCCAGCAGACCCGCCCGGACTAGCGGGAGTGAGGTTAGCGAGCAGTACTTC. Translation: CASRPARTSGSEVSEQYF.

The chain is built from TRBV7-9 and TRBJ1-1; D uncertain. There are 14 residues in the CDR3. Deletions cut 1 base from V and 7 bases from J, with 13 bases between. Germline V gene sequence: CDR1 SEHNR, CDR2 FQNEAQ (reference sequence). Written as DNA, the CDR3 is TGTGCCAGCAGCTTAGTTATTACGGGTAGTGAAGCTTTCTTT. This codes for CASSLVITGSEAFF.

This chain joins TRBV19 and TRBJ2-1; 16 nucleotides agree with TRBD2. The ends lost 10 bases at V and 1 base at J; junction bases unmatched: 7. From germline, CDR1 is LNHDA and CDR2 SQIVND (reference sequence). This CDR3 is 17 amino acids long. The CDR3 DNA follows: TGTGCCACCGGGACTAGCGGGGGGGCTGTTTCCTACAATGAGCAGTTCTTC. It codes for CATGTSGGAVSYNEQFF.

For this clone: A read error may produce the germline difference seen at one junction end. The chain uses TRBV30 and TRBJ2-5; D may be TRBD2 (7 bases). The CDR3 is 12 amino acids. The germline V gene has CDR1 GTSNPN and CDR2 SVGIG (reference sequence). The CDR3 is CAAEGRDIGQYF. DNA for the CDR3: TGCGCCGCCGAGGGGAGGGACATAGGGCAGTACTTC.

The chain recombines TRBV27 with TRBJ2-1; the D is unclear. This CDR3 region has 14 residues. Trimming took off 7 bases at V and 7 bases at J, with 17 bases between the two ends. Per the germline V gene, CDR1 is MNHEY and CDR2 is SMNVEV (reference sequence). CDR3 residues: CASTSDGPFNEQFF. The CDR3 DNA reads TGTGCCAGCACGTCTGATGGCCCCTTTAATGAGCAGTTCTTC.

The chain combines TRBV27 with TRBJ2-5, with TRBD2 identical over 9 bases. Unmatched junction bases numbered 5, after V lost 1 base and J lost 5 bases. The CDR3 totals 15 residues. Germline V gene sequence: CDR1 MNHEY, CDR2 SMNVEV (reference sequence). CDR3 sequence (DNA): TGTGCCAGCAGTTTATTGGCGGGAGGGACTGAGACCCAGTACTTC. Encoded protein: CASSLLAGGTETQYF.

In its sample, this clone was seen a few times. V is TRBV7-9 and J is TRBJ2-7, with TRBD2 identical over 9 bases. V shed 1 base, J shed 7 bases, and the junction held 11 bases outside the gene matches. Germline V CDR1 and CDR2: SEHNR, FQNEAQ (reference sequence). The CDR3 is made up of 16 amino acids. DNA for the CDR3: TGTGCCAGCAGCTTAGTTTCCTTAGCGGGAGAAGGGGAGCAGTACTTC. It specifies CASSLVSLAGEGEQYF.

The rearrangement uses TRBV4-1 and TRBJ1-2, with 11 positions matching TRBD1. The CDR3 covers 15 residues. The germline V gene encodes CDR1 MGHRA and CDR2 YSYEKL. J gave up 8 bases and V 1 base, and 6 bases lay outside the gene matches. CDR3 DNA: TGCGCCAGCAGCCAAGCAGGGACAGGGGGAGGGGGCTACACCTTC. Residues: CASSQAGTGGGGYTF.

The genes are TRBV6-1 and TRBJ2-5; 10 nucleotides align to TRBD2. Trimming removed 3 bases from V and 1 base from J; junction bases left unmatched: 5. The CDR3 totals 16 residues. Germline CDR1 is MNHNS and CDR2 is SASEGT. CDR3: CASSDLWTSGQETQYF. DNA for the CDR3: TGTGCCAGCAGTGACCTTTGGACTAGCGGCCAAGAGACCCAGTACTTC.

The rearrangement links TRBV6-1 to TRBJ1-3, with D possibly TRBD1 on 6 matching bases. CDR3 length: 16 amino acids. The V end was cut by 1 base, the J end by 8 bases, with 18 bases between. Germline V gene sequence: CDR1 MNHNS, CDR2 SASEGT. CDR3 loop: CASSEDTGSGGDTIYF. CDR3 bases: TGTGCCAGCAGTGAAGATACAGGGTCTGGAGGTGACACCATATATTTT.

The gene calls are TRBV11-2 and TRBJ1-2, with D tentatively TRBD1 (6 bases). Germline V lookup: CDR1 SGHAT, CDR2 FQNNGV. Trimming shortened V by 3 bases and J by 2 bases, and 19 bases separated the two germline ends. There are 17 residues in the CDR3. The CDR3 DNA reads as TGTGCCAGCAGCTTCGAGGCAGGGGTAATAGGGAACTATGGCTACACCTTC. Translated, it gives CASSFEAGVIGNYGYTF.

The V call is TRBV6-5, the J call TRBJ2-7; 7 bases agree with TRBD2. The CDR3 sequence is 11 residues long. CDR1 MNHEY and CDR2 SVGAGI come from the germline V gene. V shed 8 bases, J shed 7 bases, and the junction held 5 bases outside the gene matches. The CDR3 nucleotides read TGTGCCAGCCGGACCGGGGGGGAGCAGTACTTC. The encoded protein is CASRTGGEQYF.

This clone was seen a few times. This chain links TRBV30 with TRBJ2-1, with a possible D match to TRBD2 (5 bases). V gave up 5 bases and J gave up 12 bases, with 11 bases separating them. This CDR3 contains 10 residues. Germline CDR1 is GTSNPN and CDR2 is SVGIG (reference sequence). As DNA, the CDR3 is TGTGCCTGGGGTCTGGACTCGCAGTTCTTC. Amino acids: CAWGLDSQFF.

This sequence joins TRBV7-2 and TRBJ1-6; the D gene is possibly TRBD1 (6 bases). Looked up from germline, CDR1 is SGHTA and CDR2 is FQGNSA. Between the trimmed V and J ends, which lost 4 bases and 12 bases, there was a span of 16 bases. This CDR3 contains 14 residues. The CDR3 DNA is TGTGCCAGCAGCTGGAGGCCAGGGGATCAACCCCTCCACTTT. Its translation is CASSWRPGDQPLHF.

The V gene is TRBV19, the J gene TRBJ1-5; no clear D. The V and J ends lost 5 bases and 0 bases respectively, with 11 bases between them. The V gene's germline CDR1 is LNHDA and CDR2 SQIVND (reference sequence). This CDR3 region has 15 residues. The CDR3 region is CASSLSDYSNQPQHF. The CDR3 DNA sequence: TGTGCCAGTAGTTTGTCGGACTATAGCAATCAGCCCCAGCATTTT. The whole variable domain, filled in from reference TRBV19 and TRBJ1-5, reads DGGITQSPKYLFRKEGQNVTLSCEQNLNHDAMYWYRQDPGQGLRLIYYSQIVNDFQKGDIAEGYSVSREKKESFPLTVTSAQKNPTAFYLCASSLSDYSNQPQHFGDGTRLSIL.

V and J are TRBV28 and TRBJ2-4, with TRBD2 matching over 12 bases. CDR3 size: 14 residues. J gave up 8 bases and V 5 bases, and 4 bases lay outside the gene matches. Germline V gives CDR1 MDHEN, CDR2 SYDVKM. The chain's CDR3 is CASSPRLAGDIQYF. In DNA form, the CDR3 reads TGTGCCAGCAGTCCCCGACTAGCGGGAGACATTCAGTACTTC. The variable domain in full, completed from reference TRBV28 and TRBJ2-4, reads DVKVTQSSRYLVKRTGEKVFLECVQDMDHENMFWYRQDPGLGLRLIYFSYDVKMKEKGDIPEGYSVSREKKERFSLILESASTNQTSMYLCASSPRLAGDIQYFGAGTRLSVL.

CDR3 amino acids: CASSLRAGGSYEQYF. For the CDR3, the DNA is TGTGCCAGCAGTTTACGAGCGGGGGGCTCCTACGAGCAGTACTTC. V is TRBV27 and J is TRBJ2-7, with 9 bases that match TRBD2. The germline V gene encodes CDR1 MNHEY and CDR2 SMNVEV (reference sequence). V gave up 2 bases and J gave up 0 bases; unmatched junction bases: 2. There are 15 residues in the CDR3.

The chain combines TRBV25-1 with TRBJ1-1, with 9 bases identical to TRBD1. This CDR3 contains 16 residues. V gave up 1 base and J gave up 6 bases; unmatched junction bases: 9. Germline V gene lookup returns CDR1 MGHDK and CDR2 SYGVNS. In DNA, the CDR3 is TGTGCCAGCAGTGAATTCTCTGGGGGGACAGGGCCTGAAGCTTTCTTT. Translating it yields CASSEFSGGTGPEAFF.

This rearrangement joins TRBV2 to TRBJ1-1, with 10 bases matching TRBD1. CDR3 length: 15 amino acids. Germline CDR1 SNHLY, CDR2 FYNNEI. The CDR3 reads CAQLRGQGWYTEAFF. The CDR3 DNA follows: TGTGCTCAGCTAAGGGGACAGGGGTGGTACACTGAAGCTTTCTTT.

J is TRBJ1-5 and V is TRBV4-1; TRBD1 might be the D (5 bases). The V end was cut by 0 bases, the J end by 12 bases, with 18 bases between. This CDR3 contains 15 residues. CDR1 is MGHRA and CDR2 is YSYEKL in the germline V gene. CDR3 bases: TGCGCCAGCAGCCAAGAGTCAGGGAATGGGTTGGGCCAGCATTTT. It yields the protein CASSQESGNGLGQHF.

The chain employs TRBV18 and TRBJ1-1; D possibly corresponds to TRBD1 (6 bases). Trimming shortened V by 0 bases and J by 0 bases, and 17 bases separated the two germline ends. This CDR3 is 18 amino acids long. The germline gives CDR1 KGHSH, CDR2 LQKENI. CDR3 sequence (DNA): TGTGCCAGCTCACCACCGGGGGGGGCGTCGGCAGTGAACACTGAAGCTTTCTTT. Amino acids: CASSPPGGASAVNTEAFF.

The CDR3 region has the DNA TGTGCCAGCAGTACACAGGGGGGGCATAACTATGGCTACACCTTC. It specifies CASSTQGGHNYGYTF. The rearrangement links TRBV6-1 to TRBJ1-2, with 8 bases matching TRBD1. The CDR3 is 15 amino acids. V shed 5 bases, J shed 1 base, and the junction held 6 bases outside the gene matches. In germline, CDR1 is MNHNS, CDR2 SASEGT.

The V call is TRBV6-5, the J call TRBJ2-7; D not certain. Germline assignment: CDR1 MNHEY and CDR2 SVGAGI. This CDR3 has 13 residues. Trimming shortened V by 7 bases and J by 2 bases, and 12 bases separated the two germline ends. CDR3 in DNA: TGTGCCAGCACTAAGCAAGAAACCTACGAGCAGTACTTC. Protein sequence: CASTKQETYEQYF.

The chain carries TRBV28 and TRBJ2-7; 7 bases agree with TRBD1. The CDR3 length is 16 residues. J gave up 2 bases and V 4 bases, and 11 bases lay outside the gene matches. Looked up from germline, CDR1 is MDHEN and CDR2 is SYDVKM. Here the CDR3 DNA reads TGTGCCAGCAGTTGGGGTGCGACAGGGAACACCTACGAGCAGTACTTC. This gives the protein CASSWGATGNTYEQYF.

This clone was detected once. The V gene is TRBV7-9, the J gene TRBJ2-2; 9 nucleotides match TRBD1. J gave up 6 bases and V 5 bases, and 4 bases lay outside the gene matches. This CDR3 region has 14 residues. Germline CDR1 and CDR2: SEHNR and FQNEAQ (reference sequence). The CDR3 spells CASSPRQGAGELFF. As DNA, the CDR3 is TGTGCCAGCAGCCCTCGACAGGGGGCCGGGGAGCTGTTTTTT.

Only one count was recorded for this clone. This sequence joins TRBV19 and TRBJ2-7, with 10 bases fitting TRBD1. There are 14 residues in the CDR3. V shed 4 bases and J 3 bases; nucleotides not matched to a gene: 3. CDR1 and CDR2 from the germline V gene are LNHDA and SQIVND (reference sequence). CDR3: CASSTTGGIYEQYF. DNA for the CDR3: TGTGCCAGTAGTACGACAGGGGGCATCTACGAGCAGTACTTC.

The chain links TRBV30 to TRBJ1-5, with no clear D. Germline V gene lookup returns CDR1 GTSNPN and CDR2 SVGIG (reference sequence). The CDR3 consists of 14 residues. The CDR3 DNA reads TGTGCTGCCACGTCAGGAAACTCCAATCAGCCCCAGCATTTT. This gives the protein CAATSGNSNQPQHF.

The CDR3 DNA follows: TGTGCCAGTAGTATCGTGGGGGGGCCGTACGAGCAGTACTTC. It codes for CASSIVGGPYEQYF. The chain joins TRBV19 to TRBJ2-7, with a tentative D call TRBD2 (7 bases). Trimming stripped 3 bases from V and 4 bases from J, with 13 bases between. The CDR3 covers 14 residues. The germline V gene encodes CDR1 LNHDA and CDR2 SQIVND (reference sequence).

The rearrangement joins TRBV18 to TRBJ2-7; D possibly corresponds to TRBD1 (5 bases). The germline V gene has CDR1 KGHSH and CDR2 LQKENI. The V end was cut by 6 bases, the J end by 7 bases, with 19 bases between. CDR3 length: 14 residues. CDR3 sequence (DNA): TGTGCCAGCTCCCCCCTGGGCAGGGTAGAAGAGCAGTACTTC. This gives the protein CASSPLGRVEEQYF.

This chain connects TRBV27 to TRBJ2-7, with D possibly matching TRBD2 (6 bases). Trimming cost V 4 bases and J 6 bases, with 16 bases left between them. There are 14 residues in the CDR3. In germline, CDR1 is MNHEY, CDR2 SMNVEV (reference sequence). CDR3 in amino acids: CASSSETTRGEQYF. CDR3 DNA sequence: TGTGCCAGCAGTTCCGAGACGACTAGAGGCGAGCAGTACTTC.